The sequence of this TCR beta chain was determined in a study of blood T cells in healthy people across ages. CDR1 is SQVTM and CDR2 is ANQGSEA in the germline V gene. V was clipped by 6 bases and J by 4 bases; unmatched bases: 5. The CDR3 is 12 residues long. Total RNA, at least 5.5 micrograms per sample, was extracted from PBMCs. Primers used in a second PCR of roughly 6 to 12 cycles were a sample-barcoded 5' primer and a J-beta primer mix. TCRdb re-analysed the 5' RACE reads in MiXCR, keeping a single row per CDR3 protein. The sample lists more than 1,000,000 distinct CDR3 sequences; about 25% were seen once. This sample was shared with a second study, whose subject was T cells of mothers and their children. That investigation notes: The people who donated were a few healthy Caucasian mothers and their six children. Per mother, over 9.5 million TCR beta CDR3 reads were obtained; per child, approximately 3 million. Related mother-child pairs shared slightly more overlap than unrelated pairs, but the difference was non-significant.

The V gene is TRBV29-1, the J gene TRBJ2-7; 8 nucleotides line up with TRBD2. The receptor comes from a girl aged 2 to 9 in good health. The sample taken for sequencing was blood. This CDR3 reads CSVTGGPYEQYF. CDR3 nucleotide sequence: TGCAGCGTGACGGGGGGGCCATACGAGCAGTACTTC.